This TCR beta chain was retrieved from a study of blood T cell repertoires in COVID-19. The CDR3 covers 15 residues. Germline trimming cut 4 bases from V and 8 bases from J; bases unmatched to any gene: 13. Germline assignment: CDR1 SQVTM and CDR2 ANQGSEA. TCRdb's table, derived via immunoSEQ multiplex PCR, lists solely in-frame clones and lacks some. This sample has about 300,000 clones, with 80% to 95% found just once. This TCR was recovered from a woman in her thirties who had recovered from COVID-19. The chain is built from TRBV29-1 and TRBJ1-2; TRBD1 agrees at 10 bases. The sample was PBMCs or T cells enriched from blood (not recorded which). This CDR3 is CSVANRAGTGEGYTF. CDR3 nucleotide sequence: TGCAGCGTTGCGAACCGAGCCGGGACAGGGGAGGGCTACACCTTC. The full variable domain, its missing parts supplied by reference TRBV29-1 and TRBJ1-2, is SAVISQKPSRDICQRGTSLTIQCQVDSQVTMMFWYRQQPGQSLTLIATANQGSEATYESGFVIDKFPISRPNLTFSTLTVSNMSPEDSSIYLCSVANRAGTGEGYTFGSGTRLTVV.